What follows is one T cell receptor (beta chain) and its context. Antigen unknown. PCR primers comprised 60 Vbeta and 13 Jbeta primers. In the original analysis: About 12 million shared chains were among the approximately 80 million unique TCR beta chains that a later analysis counted. Clones were read by immunoSEQ multiplex PCR, and TCRdb kept only the in-frame ones, dropping some. That table supplies the V and J calls and clone size; D and trimming were determined from the DNA. The table shows about 140,000 clones, with around 75% occurring only once. The entry originates in a study of cytomegalovirus exposure and HLA in healthy donors. Trimming stripped 1 base from V and 0 bases from J, with 7 bases between. Germline CDR1 SGHTA, CDR2 FQGTGA. This CDR3 comprises 15 residues. Study-level findings and limits: TRBV6-2, TRBV6-3 and some other V segments were excluded as indistinguishable. As was reported, the HLA-A and HLA-B alleles of most subjects were accurately predicted from TCR beta sequences. In a later analysis, most CMV-associated TCR beta chains appeared HLA-restricted.

Material for sequencing was PBMCs. The rearrangement joins TRBV7-3 to TRBJ1-3; the D is unclear. The origin of this receptor is a male donor in good health and CMV-seronegative. The CDR3 coding sequence is TGTGCCAGCAGCTTAAGCTCGGGCTCTGGAAACACCATATATTTT. Protein: CASSLSSGSGNTIYF.